This is a list of T cell receptor beta chains from one sample in a study of cytomegalovirus exposure and HLA in healthy donors. The table came from immunoSEQ multiplex PCR; TCRdb's copy has only in-frame clones and leaves some out. Of about 160,000 clones in the sample, about 80% are singletons; the top ten hold roughly 10%. The sample taken for sequencing was PBMCs. The origin of the receptors is a young man in good health and CMV-seropositive. Both conserved end residues are part of each CDR3.

>TRBV6-5
CASSYSKTGGNTEAFF
>TRBV19
CASSMGQGYGELFF
>TRBV19
CASHGGLYEQFF
>TRBV18
CASSPQGGVGEQYF
>TRBV5-1
CASSLRKLGIAGGTGELFF
>TRBV4-1
CASSQGAGSTGELFF
>TRBV18
CASSPGQGPNTEAFF
>TRBV29-1
CSVEVGQDTQYF
>TRBV2
CASEAGEQFF
>TRBV21-1
CASSKGYGWDRDNEQFF
>TRBV6-6
CASSYSAGNTIYF
>TRBV11-3
CASSLGEGRTSPEQYF